Sequencing of this TCR beta chain was carried out in a study of cytomegalovirus exposure and HLA in healthy donors. Worth noting for this clone: Its specificity is unknown. The germline gene is not matched at one end of the junction; a read error may be the cause.

Points from the study as a whole: Most TCR sequences proved rare, with some public TCRs found in many donors. Reported results showed that the classifier diagnosed cytomegalovirus status with high specificity and sensitivity. Accurate prediction of HLA-A and HLA-B alleles (for most subjects) was reportedly achieved from TCR beta sequences.

CDR1 is SGHNT and CDR2 is YENEEA in the germline V gene. CDR3 size: 13 residues. Primers: 60 Vbeta forward and 13 Jbeta reverse. Assay used: immunoSEQ multiplex PCR; TCRdb lists only in-frame clones, some missing. Of 85,000 to 100,000 clones detected, around four fifths appear once; the ten largest clones hold under 7.5%. The J gene is TRBJ2-1, the V gene TRBV11-3; tentatively, D is TRBD2 (6 bases). Sequences were obtained from PBMCs. This receptor was identified in a man in his fifties in good health and CMV-seropositive. CDR3 sequence: CASSLDGGGEQFF. CDR3 in DNA: TGTGCCAGCAGCCTAGATGGGGGAGGAGAGCAGTTCTTC.